Presented here are 15 T cell receptor beta chains from one specimen sequenced in a study of T cell responses to AZD1222 COVID-19 vaccine. Data came from immunoSEQ multiplex PCR; TCRdb stores just in-frame clones and leaves some out. The sample lists some 200,000 clones; approximately 91% were seen once. Material: peripheral blood, obtained on day 0 of AZD1222 vaccination. The source of these receptors is an adult in good health.

This clone was seen once. The chain uses TRBV5-4 and TRBJ2-2; no reliable D call. V was trimmed by 4 bases and J by 5 bases, leaving 12 bases between them. CDR1 and CDR2 (germline): SGHNT, YYREEE (reference sequence). This CDR3 has 14 residues. The DNA of the CDR3 is TGTGCCAGCAGCCCCGGCGGCAGGACCGGGGAGCTGTTTTTT. As protein: CASSPGGRTGELFF.

With regard to this clone: A junction boundary mismatches the germline segment, possibly from a read error. The chain couples TRBV6-4 to TRBJ1-2; D is ambiguous. This CDR3 spans 15 amino acids. Germline assignment: CDR1 MRHNA and CDR2 SNTAGT. The CDR3 nucleotides are TGTGCCAGCAGTGACTCGAGGCCCCGAAACTACGGCTACACCTTC. This translates into CASSDSRPRNYGYTF.

The genes are TRBV7-2 and TRBJ2-7; 12 positions agree with TRBD2. The V gene's germline CDR1 is SGHTA and CDR2 FQGNSA. The CDR3 spans 16 residues. Trimming removed 2 bases from V and 7 bases from J; junction bases left unmatched: 9. CDR3 DNA sequence: TGTGCCAGCAGCTTATCGAGGACTAGCGGGGCGGGGGAGCAGTACTTC. It specifies CASSLSRTSGAGEQYF.

CDR3: CASSQDGFHEQYF. The CDR3 region has the DNA TGTGCCAGCAGCCAAGATGGTTTTCACGAGCAGTACTTC. The chain is built from TRBV14 and TRBJ2-7; no definite D call. CDR3 length equals 13 residues. Germline V CDR1 and CDR2: SGHDN, FVKESK. V was trimmed by 0 bases and J by 5 bases, leaving 8 bases between them.

The chain is built from TRBV4-2 and TRBJ2-5, with D possibly TRBD1 on 6 matching bases. CDR3 length: 15 residues. Between the trimmed V and J ends, which lost 3 bases and 4 bases, there was a span of 15 bases. CDR1 LGHNA and CDR2 YNFKEQ come from the germline V gene. The CDR3 sequence: CASSQGTPGRETQYF. The CDR3 nucleotides read TGTGCCAGCAGCCAGGGGACACCAGGTCGAGAGACCCAGTACTTC.

The rearrangement links TRBV19 to TRBJ1-4; 7 bases are shared with TRBD1. CDR1 is LNHDA, CDR2 SQIVND, per germline (reference sequence). The CDR3 consists of 15 residues. V was pared by 8 bases and J by 4 bases, with 10 bases of the junction left unmatched. Here the CDR3 reads CASSPGTANNEKLFF. CDR3 nucleotides: TGTGCCAGTTCCCCCGGGACAGCCAATAATGAAAAACTGTTTTTT.

This chain links TRBV29-1 with TRBJ2-1, with 9 bases identical to TRBD2. The CDR3 extends over 16 amino acids. V shed 7 bases and J 8 bases; nucleotides not matched to a gene: 18. The germline CDR1 and CDR2 sequences are SQVTM and ANQGSEA. Here the CDR3 reads CSAPVRGSGRSHEQFF. The CDR3 DNA reads as TGCAGCGCCCCGGTGAGGGGTAGCGGGAGATCTCATGAGCAGTTCTTC.

The V gene is TRBV5-6, the J gene TRBJ2-2; tentative D call: TRBD1 (5 bases). Trimming shortened V by 4 bases and J by 4 bases, and 11 bases separated the two germline ends. The CDR3 is 14 residues long. Germline V lookup: CDR1 SGHDT, CDR2 YYEEEE. CDR3 coding DNA: TGTGCCAGCAGCAAGGACATAAGCACCGGGGAGCTGTTTTTT. This sequence encodes CASSKDISTGELFF. Using reference TRBV5-6 and TRBJ2-2 for the parts outside the CDR3, the full variable domain is DAGVTQSPTHLIKTRGQQVTLRCSPKSGHDTVSWYQQALGQGPQFIFQYYEEEERQRGNFPDRFSGHQFPNYSSELNVNALLLGDSALYLCASSKDISTGELFFGEGSRLTVL.

The chain combines TRBV7-9 with TRBJ1-2, with 8 bases that match TRBD1. Germline CDR1 SEHNR, CDR2 FQNEAQ (reference sequence). The CDR3 contains 14 residues. The V segment lost 0 bases and the J segment 4 bases; nucleotides outside the gene matches: 1. The CDR3: CASSLAQGAYGYTF. The CDR3 DNA is TGTGCCAGCAGCTTAGCGCAGGGGGCCTATGGCTACACCTTC.

The rearrangement joins TRBV19 to TRBJ2-3, with TRBD2 identical over 14 bases. J gave up 6 bases and V 2 bases, and 4 bases lay outside the gene matches. Germline values: CDR1 LNHDA, CDR2 SQIVND (reference sequence). The CDR3 is made up of 16 amino acids. CDR3 protein: CASSIRTSGRLDTQYF. The CDR3 DNA follows: TGTGCCAGTAGTATACGGACTAGCGGGAGGCTTGATACGCAGTATTTT.

This rearrangement joins TRBV19 to TRBJ2-7, with D perhaps matching TRBD1 (6 bases). Germline CDR1 is LNHDA and CDR2 is SQIVND (reference sequence). Trimming pared 5 bases from V and 0 bases from J, leaving 14 bases between. The CDR3 sequence is 15 residues long. CDR3 sequence: CASSLDRTSSYEQYF. The CDR3 region has the DNA TGTGCCAGTAGTCTCGACAGGACAAGCTCCTACGAGCAGTACTTC.

This chain links TRBV3-1 (or the pseudogene TRBV3-2) with TRBJ2-7; TRBD1 matches at 7 bases. The germline CDR1 and CDR2 sequences are LGHDT and YNNKEL (reference sequence). This CDR3 region has 14 residues. V was pared by 4 bases and J by 4 bases, with 7 bases of the junction left unmatched. In DNA, the CDR3 is TGTGCCAGCAGCCGGAGGACAGGACCTTACGAGCAGTACTTC. Its protein is CASSRRTGPYEQYF.

The rearrangement joins TRBV2 to TRBJ2-1; weak D call: TRBD2 (7 bases). In germline, CDR1 is SNHLY, CDR2 FYNNEI. V was cut by 5 bases and J by 3 bases, with 23 bases left in between. The CDR3 covers 18 residues. The CDR3 DNA is TGTGCCAGCAGTCGGTCAACGGTTGGGGGGGCCCTCTACAATGAGCAGTTCTTC. This gives the protein CASSRSTVGGALYNEQFF.

This chain connects TRBV12-3 or TRBV12-4 to TRBJ1-2; D not resolved. Between the trimmed V and J ends, which lost 5 bases and 1 base, there was a span of 8 bases. The CDR3 sequence is 13 residues long. CDR3 amino acids: CASSEHGNYGYTF. CDR3 DNA sequence: TGTGCCAGCAGTGAACATGGTAACTATGGCTACACCTTC.

This chain joins TRBV4-2 and TRBJ2-1; 7 bases map to TRBD2. Germline V gives CDR1 LGHNA, CDR2 YNFKEQ. The CDR3 totals 16 residues. V lost 0 bases to trimming and J lost 5 bases; unmatched junction nucleotides: 7. The CDR3 here is CASSQDGLGQNNEQFF. As DNA, the CDR3 is TGTGCCAGCAGCCAAGACGGACTAGGCCAGAACAATGAGCAGTTCTTC.